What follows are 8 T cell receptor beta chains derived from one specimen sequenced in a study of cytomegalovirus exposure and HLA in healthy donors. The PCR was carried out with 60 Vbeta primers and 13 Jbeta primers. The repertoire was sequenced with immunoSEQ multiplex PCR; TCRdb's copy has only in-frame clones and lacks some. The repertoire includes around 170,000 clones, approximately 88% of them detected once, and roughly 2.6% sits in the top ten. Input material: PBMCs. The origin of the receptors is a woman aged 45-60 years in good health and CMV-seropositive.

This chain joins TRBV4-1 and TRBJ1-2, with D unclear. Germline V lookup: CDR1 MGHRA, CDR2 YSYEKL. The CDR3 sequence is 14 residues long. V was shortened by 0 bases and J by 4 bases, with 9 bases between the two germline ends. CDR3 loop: CASSQEPVPYGYTF. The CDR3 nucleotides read TGCGCCAGCAGCCAAGAACCGGTCCCCTATGGCTACACCTTC.

The CDR3 loop is CASSELRGYGYTF. The CDR3 DNA is TGTGCCAGCAGTGAACTTCGCGGCTATGGCTACACCTTC. The V call is TRBV6-5, the J call TRBJ1-2; D unclear. The CDR3 sequence is 13 residues long. V shed 5 bases and J shed 4 bases, with 11 bases lying between them. Germline CDR1 and CDR2: MNHEY and SVGAGI.

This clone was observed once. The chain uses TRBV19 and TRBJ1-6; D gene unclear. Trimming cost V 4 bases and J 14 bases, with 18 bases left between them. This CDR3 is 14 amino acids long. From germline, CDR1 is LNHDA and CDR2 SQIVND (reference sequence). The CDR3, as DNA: TGTGCCAGTAGTAGTAATGCGCGGGAGTTCACCCTCCACTTT. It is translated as CASSSNAREFTLHF.

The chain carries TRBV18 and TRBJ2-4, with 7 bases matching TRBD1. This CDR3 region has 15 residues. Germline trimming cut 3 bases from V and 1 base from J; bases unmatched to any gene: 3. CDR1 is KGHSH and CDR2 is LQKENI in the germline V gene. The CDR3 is CASSPGTAAKNIQYF. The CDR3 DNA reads TGTGCCAGCTCACCCGGGACAGCCGCCAAAAACATTCAGTACTTC.

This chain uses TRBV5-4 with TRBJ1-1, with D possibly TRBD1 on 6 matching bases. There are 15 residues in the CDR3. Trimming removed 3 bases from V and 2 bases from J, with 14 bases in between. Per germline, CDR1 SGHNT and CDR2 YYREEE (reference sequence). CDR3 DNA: TGTGCCAGCAGCTGGGCCGGGACACTAAACACTGAAGCTTTCTTT. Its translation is CASSWAGTLNTEAFF.

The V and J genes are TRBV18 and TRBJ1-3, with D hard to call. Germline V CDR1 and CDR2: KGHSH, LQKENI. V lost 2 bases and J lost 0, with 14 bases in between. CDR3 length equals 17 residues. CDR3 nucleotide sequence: TGTGCCAGCTCACCATCAAAGGAGAATTACTCTGGAAACACCATATATTTT. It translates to CASSPSKENYSGNTIYF.

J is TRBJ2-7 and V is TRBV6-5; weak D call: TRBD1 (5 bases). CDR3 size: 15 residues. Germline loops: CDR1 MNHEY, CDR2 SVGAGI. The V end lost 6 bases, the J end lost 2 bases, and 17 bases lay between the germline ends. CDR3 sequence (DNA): TGTGCCAGCAGGCAAACAGGCGTAGGGGCCTACGAGCAGTACTTC. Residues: CASRQTGVGAYEQYF.

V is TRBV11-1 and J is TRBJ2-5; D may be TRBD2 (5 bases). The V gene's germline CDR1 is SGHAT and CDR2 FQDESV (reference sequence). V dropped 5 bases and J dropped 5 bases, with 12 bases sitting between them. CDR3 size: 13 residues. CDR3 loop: CASSRRWEETQYF. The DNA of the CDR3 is TGTGCCAGCAGCAGACGGTGGGAGGAGACCCAGTACTTC. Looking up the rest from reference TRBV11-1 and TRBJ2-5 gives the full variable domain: EAEVAQSPRYKITEKSQAVAFWCDPISGHATLYWYRQILGQGPELLVQFQDESVVDDSQLPKDRFSAERLKGVDSTLKIQPAELGDSAMYLCASSRRWEETQYFGPGTRLLVL.